This is a list of T cell receptor beta chains from one sample in a study of shared T cell receptors in the human thymus. Only in-frame clones appear in the TCRdb table, and some are missing; sequencing was by immunoSEQ multiplex PCR. Found here are hundreds of thousands of clones, roughly 90% of them singletons; the top ten hold 0.0095% to 0.012%. The sample also formed part of further work on human thymus T cells.

The sequenced material came from thymocytes. The receptors were gathered from a boy younger than two with a congenital heart defect. Each CDR3 is given with its conserved first and last residue. The D gene is left open where the match is weak. The size field is filled for only some rows; it gives once, few, many or a size class.

clone_size,j_call,d_call,v_call,cdr3_aa,cdr3_nt
.,TRBJ1-2,.,TRBV9,CASSVGQYYGYTF,TGTGCCAGCAGCGTAGGACAGTACTATGGCTACACCTTC
.,TRBJ2-7,.,TRBV11-2,CASSNALRWGRADEQYF,TGTGCCAGCAGCAATGCCCTTAGGTGGGGGCGGGCGGACGAGCAGTACTTC
.,TRBJ1-4,TRBD1,TRBV18,CASSPRGQAPVSNEKLFF,TGTGCCAGCTCACCCCGCGGACAGGCCCCGGTCTCTAATGAAAAACTGTTTTTT
.,TRBJ1-3,TRBD1,TRBV18,CASSPPRRQGAKTIYF,TGTGCCAGCTCACCCCCTAGAAGACAGGGGGCGAAGACCATATATTTT
.,TRBJ2-1,TRBD2,TRBV4-3,CASSPRAGGPYNEQFF,TGCGCCAGCAGCCCAAGAGCGGGAGGGCCGTACAATGAGCAGTTCTTC
.,TRBJ1-2,TRBD1,TRBV9,CASSVDLGQAVNYGYTF,TGTGCCAGCAGCGTAGACCTGGGACAGGCCGTTAACTATGGCTACACCTTC
.,TRBJ2-7,.,TRBV27,CASSVTGSSYEQYF,TGTGCCAGCAGTGTGACGGGGAGCTCCTACGAGCAGTACTTC
.,TRBJ2-2,TRBD1,TRBV10-1,CASSDGQGATGELFF,TGCGCCAGCAGTGACGGACAGGGGGCTACCGGGGAGCTGTTTTTT
.,TRBJ2-7,TRBD2,TRBV7-8,CASSPHRQTSGRSPPGKEQYF,TGTGCCAGCAGCCCCCACCGACAAACTAGCGGGAGGTCCCCTCCGGGGAAGGAGCAGTACTTC
.,TRBJ1-1,.,TRBV10-3,CAISVTAENTEAFF,TGTGCCATCAGTGTGACAGCAGAGAACACTGAAGCTTTCTTT
.,TRBJ2-7,.,TRBV21-1,CASSSGGTYF,TGTGCCAGCAGTTCCGGGGGTACGTACTTC
.,TRBJ1-5,.,TRBV19,CASSCQNRGNQPQHF,TGTGCCAGTAGTTGTCAGAACAGGGGCAATCAGCCCCAGCATTTT
.,TRBJ1-4,.,TRBV2,CASRSAGGSDEKLFF,TGTGCCAGCAGGTCCGCGGGGGGGAGTGATGAAAAACTGTTTTTT
.,TRBJ1-1,.,TRBV5-1,CASSLANPVEAFF,TGCGCCAGCAGCTTGGCTAATCCGGTTGAAGCTTTCTTT
.,TRBJ2-1,TRBD1,TRBV30,CAWREDRENEQFF,TGTGCCTGGAGGGAGGACAGGGAAAATGAGCAGTTCTTC
.,TRBJ2-4,TRBD1,TRBV2,CASSPTGEGAKNIQYF,TGTGCCAGCAGCCCGACAGGGGAAGGGGCCAAAAACATTCAGTACTTC
once,TRBJ1-2,.,TRBV5-1,CASSLVATGTPIPPRVYGYTF,TGCGCCAGCAGCTTGGTGGCCACTGGGACACCCATTCCCCCCCGCGTCTATGGCTACACCTTC
.,TRBJ2-5,.,TRBV18,CASSPRRTGMRETQYF,TGTGCCAGCTCACCACGTCGTACAGGCATGAGGGAGACCCAGTACTTC
.,TRBJ1-1,TRBD1,TRBV30,CAWSLDRGAAEAFF,TGTGCCTGGAGTCTGGACAGGGGTGCGGCTGAAGCTTTCTTT
once,TRBJ2-1,.,TRBV5-4,CASSLAIRRDSYNEQFF,TGTGCCAGCAGCTTGGCAATAAGGCGGGACTCCTACAATGAGCAGTTCTTC